Listed here is a single T cell receptor beta chain. Its cognate antigen is unknown. Amplification used 60 Vbeta primers and 13 Jbeta primers. TCRdb's copy holds only in-frame clones and misses some; the assay was immunoSEQ multiplex PCR. In the table there are some 150,000 clones, roughly 76% of which are singletons. This sample is part of a study of cytomegalovirus exposure and HLA in healthy donors. There are 16 residues in the CDR3. Germline V gives CDR1 SQVTM, CDR2 ANQGSEA. The junction had 6 bases not matched to a gene; V was cut back by 0 bases and J by 0 bases. Whole-study findings and limits: Across HLA loci, a later analysis found differing TCR association rates, with DRB1 most and HLA-C fewest. Available immune exposure information was restricted to CMV serostatus only. For cytomegalovirus status, the classifier reportedly gave diagnoses with high specificity and sensitivity.

Input material: PBMCs. The receptor was isolated from a female donor in good health and CMV-seronegative. V usage is TRBV29-1 and J usage is TRBJ2-5; 8 nucleotides agree with TRBD1. The CDR3, as DNA: TGCAGCGTTGAAGATCTCCTACAGGGGGACCAAGAGACCCAGTACTTC. This translates into CSVEDLLQGDQETQYF.